This T cell receptor (beta chain) was documented in a study of CD8 T cells in Susac syndrome. Study-level information: Over five sequenced Susac syndrome patients had clinically active disease, while 8 or 9 were in remission. Whole-study findings and limits: In TEMRA cells and active patients, CD8+ clonal expansion in Susac reached its peak.

This clonotype came up once. Its antigen is not known. V was pared by 3 bases and J by 1 base, with 12 bases of the junction left unmatched. The CDR3 has 18 residues. Germline V gives CDR1 SQVTM, CDR2 ANQGSEA. Patients with Susac syndrome met the recently defined diagnostic criteria for definite or probable disease. The CD8+ and CD4+ T cells were negatively isolated, with the TEMRA cells enriched by FACS. Random hexamers served to reverse transcribe roughly 0.45 to 1 ug RNA. Using its own MiXCR run on the immunoSEQ multiplex PCR reads, TCRdb lists one record per CDR3 protein. The data hold 70,000 to 100,000 distinct CDR3 sequences, with approximately 96% observed a single time.

This chain joins TRBV29-1 and TRBJ2-1, with TRBD1 matching over 10 bases. Material: CD8+ T cells from PBMCs. The TCR originated in a human donor with Susac syndrome. CDR3 sequence (DNA): TGCAGCGTTGATACGGACAGGGGGACCAAACCTTCCTACAATGAGCAGTTCTTC. Protein product: CSVDTDRGTKPSYNEQFF.